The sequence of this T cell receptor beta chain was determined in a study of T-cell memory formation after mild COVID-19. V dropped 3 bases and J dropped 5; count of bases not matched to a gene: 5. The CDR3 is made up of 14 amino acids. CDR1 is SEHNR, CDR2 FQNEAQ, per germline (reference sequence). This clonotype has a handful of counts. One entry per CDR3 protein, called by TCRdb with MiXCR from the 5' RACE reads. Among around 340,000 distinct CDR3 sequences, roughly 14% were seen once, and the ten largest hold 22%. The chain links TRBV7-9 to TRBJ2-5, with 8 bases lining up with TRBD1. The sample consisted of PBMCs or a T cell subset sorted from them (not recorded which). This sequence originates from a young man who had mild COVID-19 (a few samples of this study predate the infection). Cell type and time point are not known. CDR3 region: CASSFRRTGETQYF. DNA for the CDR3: TGTGCCAGCAGCTTTCGGAGGACAGGGGAGACCCAGTACTTC.